A single sample is the source of the 5 T cell receptor beta chains below, sequenced in a study of CD8+ T cells in alopecia areata. Treatment here: oral pan-JAK inhibitor, 5-10 mg twice daily. TCR sequencing used cDNA made by reverse transcription of extracted RNA. Profiled with immunoSEQ multiplex PCR; TCRdb holds only in-frame clones, not every one. The sample carries some 110,000 clones, roughly 55% recorded once. Here the sequenced sample was CD8+ T cells sorted from blood, taken at week 24, from a patient treated with tofacitinib. Receptors were obtained from a human donor with alopecia areata.

This chain joins TRBV5-1 and TRBJ2-7; 11 bases fit TRBD1. This CDR3 has 15 amino acids. Germline CDR1 SGHRS, CDR2 YFSETQ. V was pared by 4 bases and J by 1 base, with 4 bases of the junction left unmatched. The CDR3 DNA sequence: TGCGCCAGCAGCCTCGGACAGGGGGCATCCTACGAGCAGTACTTC. Amino acids: CASSLGQGASYEQYF.

The chain is built from TRBV7-8 and TRBJ2-7, with TRBD2 identical over 10 bases. The V gene end was trimmed by 5 bases and the J gene end by 3 bases; junction bases not matched to a gene: 10. The CDR3 runs to 16 residues. Germline-derived CDR1 and CDR2 are SGHVS and FQNEAQ. For the CDR3, the DNA is TGTGCCAGCAGCCCTTTACCTAGCGGGGGTGACTACGAGCAGTACTTC. Amino acids: CASSPLPSGGDYEQYF.

This clone showed up just a few times. V is TRBV15 and J is TRBJ2-3; possibly TRBD1 or TRBD2 for D (6 bases each). This CDR3 spans 15 amino acids. V was pared by 0 bases and J by 4 bases, with 11 bases between. From germline, CDR1 is LNHNV and CDR2 YYDKDF (reference sequence). The CDR3 reads CATSRDPGGADTQYF. CDR3 DNA sequence: TGTGCCACCAGCAGAGATCCCGGGGGCGCAGATACGCAGTATTTT.

The CDR3 loop reads CASSLAGNQPQHF. Here the CDR3 DNA reads TGTGCCAGCAGCTTAGCTGGGAATCAGCCCCAGCATTTT. V is TRBV13 and J is TRBJ1-5; D remains unclear. The CDR3 is 13 amino acids. V was cut by 1 base and J by 4 bases, with 5 bases left in between. Germline loops: CDR1 PRHDT, CDR2 FYEKMQ (reference sequence).

This clone occurred a few times. The gene calls are TRBV27 and TRBJ2-5; 7 nucleotides agree with TRBD1. From germline, CDR1 is MNHEY and CDR2 SMNVEV (reference sequence). V was pared by 2 bases and J by 1 base, with 4 bases of the junction left unmatched. The CDR3 is made up of 15 amino acids. The CDR3 nucleotides are TGTGCCAGCAGTTTAGGGACAGTCCCCCAAGAGACCCAGTACTTC. It is translated as CASSLGTVPQETQYF.